The clone carrying this TCR beta chain was counted at least ten times. V lost 4 bases, J lost 4 bases, and 11 bases lay in between. From germline, CDR1 is DFQATT and CDR2 SNEGSKA (reference sequence). This CDR3 has 13 residues. This specimen belongs to a study of neurological immune-mediated disorders. TCRdb redid the calling of the 5' RACE reads with MiXCR, one entry per CDR3 protein. The sample records around 70,000 distinct CDR3 sequences, 3.2% being singletons. The source of this sequence is a woman between 50 and 59 years old with multiple sclerosis. V gene TRBV20-1 combines with J gene TRBJ2-1, with TRBD2 as a possible D gene (5 bases). Material for sequencing was PBMCs. CDR3 in DNA: TGCAGTGCTATAGCGAGCGGTTACAATGAGCAGTTCTTC. This sequence encodes CSAIASGYNEQFF.